The entry that follows covers one TCR beta chain sequence. Its specificity is unknown. The CDR3 length is 15 residues. Trimming pared 0 bases from V and 2 bases from J, leaving 11 bases between. These data come from a study of beta chain features in type 1 diabetes. Study-level background: Examination of sorted cells across all samples involved roughly 100 million cells.

Expressed TCRB transcripts were sequenced because the isolated RNA had all been reverse transcribed beforehand. Sequencing was performed with immunoSEQ multiplex PCR; in TCRdb, only in-frame clones are kept and a portion is missing. The table shows under 950,000 clones, with about 17% occurring only once. Overall study results and limits: Here, the possible influence of HLA type (on TCRB rearrangement) remained unresolved.

Purity exceeded 95% in all sorted populations. The sequence was obtained from a woman between 18 and 29 years old in good health. This sequence joins TRBV23-1 and TRBJ2-7; possibly TRBD1 for D (6 bases). TRBV23-1 is known as an ORF, though its function is uncertain. Sequencing input: naive CD4+ T cells from blood. In DNA form, the CDR3 reads TGCGCCAGCAGTCAATCAAAAGAGGGGGCCTACGAGCAGTACTTC. Protein sequence: CASSQSKEGAYEQYF.